This T cell receptor (beta chain) was captured in a study of blood T cell repertoires in COVID-19. Study-wide background: Sites in the United States, Italy and Spain provided acute and convalescent COVID-19 samples. T cells, B-cell-depleted T cells, or PBMCs provided the cDNA or gDNA that served as material.

Original methodology: Researchers report that nucleated cell counts were estimated from reference gene primer amplification. Clones were read by immunoSEQ multiplex PCR, and TCRdb kept only the in-frame ones, dropping some. V and J calls and clone size follow that table, whereas D and trimming were derived from the DNA. The sample consists of 180,000 or so clones, about 85% of them appearing once. Seattle's cohort entered during active infection and was followed longitudinally. Germline CDR1 LGHNA, CDR2 YNFKEQ. The trim removed 4 bases at V and 6 bases at J, leaving 10 bases unmatched. This CDR3 is 16 amino acids long.

The sequence came from a person aged 65 to 85 with COVID-19, enrolled during active disease. The sample taken for sequencing was peripheral blood. V is TRBV4-2 and J is TRBJ2-1; 9 bases agree with TRBD2. In DNA form, the CDR3 reads TGTGCCAGCAGCCCCGGCGGGGGGGCTGTGGTCAATGAGCAGTTCTTC. Translating it yields CASSPGGGAVVNEQFF.